These T cell receptor beta chains were read from a single sample in a study of T cell changes during pregnancy in multiple sclerosis. Clones were read by immunoSEQ multiplex PCR, and TCRdb kept only the in-frame ones, dropping some. The sample includes 30,000 to 40,000 clones, 80% to 90% of them seen just once. The sample here was CD4+ T cells from peripheral blood mononuclear cells, taken before pregnancy. These receptors were obtained from a female donor with multiple sclerosis, enrolled in a pregnancy study. CDR3s leave out the opening cysteine and the closing phenylalanine or tryptophan.

J gene,V gene,CDR3 protein
TRBJ1-1,TRBV5-1,ASSPTGGNTEAF
TRBJ1-4,TRBV28,ASAEGGANEKLF
TRBJ1-2,TRBV4-1,ASSRGGGRQGGNYGYT
TRBJ1-1,TRBV18,ASSPPSRLNTEAF
TRBJ2-5,TRBV7-2,ASSLQRGGPETQY
TRBJ1-3,TRBV6-6,ASSTPLRGPGNTIY
TRBJ1-4,TRBV7-9,ASSLKGGNEKLF
TRBJ2-7,TRBV7-6,ASSLSHRGYEQY
TRBJ2-3,TRBV9,ASSGGGQFTDTQY
TRBJ1-1,TRBV7-3,ASSLGHNTEAF
TRBJ2-1,TRBV7-8,ASSFWTGMAYNEQF
TRBJ1-5,TRBV7-2,ASSPTPRQTNQPQH
TRBJ2-7,TRBV10-2,ASRGVTGTGEYEQY
TRBJ2-3,TRBV19,ASRGMVTSTDTQY
TRBJ2-5,TRBV19,ASSRDRGQETQY
TRBJ2-3,TRBV5-4,ASSLRTSGGGTDTQY
TRBJ2-5,TRBV29-1,SVRALAGGGETQY
TRBJ2-1,TRBV25-1,ASSEGLANNEQF
TRBJ1-2,TRBV9,ASSPKQGYYGYT
TRBJ2-1,TRBV5-1,ASSFPSSYNEQF
TRBJ2-7,TRBV9,ASSVVPEGEQY
TRBJ2-2,TRBV5-1,ASSLGASGGHTGELF